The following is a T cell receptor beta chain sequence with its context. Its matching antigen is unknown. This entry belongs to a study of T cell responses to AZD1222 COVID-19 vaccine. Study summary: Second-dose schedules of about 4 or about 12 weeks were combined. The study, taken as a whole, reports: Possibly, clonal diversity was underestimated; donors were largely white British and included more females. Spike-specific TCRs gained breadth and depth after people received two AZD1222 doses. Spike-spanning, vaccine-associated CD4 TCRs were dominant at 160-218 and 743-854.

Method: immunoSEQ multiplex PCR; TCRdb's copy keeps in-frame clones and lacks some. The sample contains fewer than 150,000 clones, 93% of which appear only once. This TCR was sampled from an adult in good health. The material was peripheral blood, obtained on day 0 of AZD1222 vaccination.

CDR3 in DNA: TGTGCCAGCTCACCCGGTAAGGGGGCGAATCAGCCCCAGCATTTT. This gives the protein CASSPGKGANQPQHF. The rearrangement uses TRBV18 and TRBJ1-5; 7 bases map to TRBD1. Germline CDR1 reads KGHSH; CDR2 reads LQKENI. Trimming took 3 bases from V and 4 from J; bases not matched to a gene: 6. CDR3 length: 15 amino acids.